This is a list of T cell receptor beta chains from one sample in a study of Ad26.COV2.S vaccination and SARS-CoV-2 variants. Clones were read by immunoSEQ multiplex PCR, and TCRdb kept only the in-frame ones, dropping some. The sample gives about 400,000 clones, 85% to 90% of which show up once; around 3.6% is in the top ten. The sample here was peripheral blood, taken in a trial of Ad26.COV2.S vaccine versus placebo. These receptors were collected from a person aged 18-65 years who received the Ad26.COV2.S COVID-19 vaccine or a placebo. The CDR3 runs from the conserved cysteine through the conserved F or W. The order of the fields is J gene, clone size, V gene, D gene, CDR3 protein, CDR3 DNA. D genes are given only for firm matches. A clone size is listed for some rows: how often the clone was seen (once, few, many), or a class if it is expanded.

>TRBJ2-1|-|TRBV7-2|TRBD2
CASSFLGGGAPNREQFF
TGTGCCAGCAGTTTCCTGGGCGGGGGGGCCCCTAACAGGGAGCAGTTCTTC
>TRBJ2-7|-|TRBV29-1|-
CSVAEGEQYF
TGCAGCGTCGCGGAAGGCGAGCAGTACTTC
>TRBJ2-7|-|TRBV7-2|-
CASMAASYEQYF
TGTGCCAGCATGGCAGCATCCTACGAGCAGTACTTC
>TRBJ2-2|-|TRBV21-1|-
CASTRERRTTNTGELFF
TGTGCCAGCACCCGGGAACGACGGACTACGAACACCGGGGAGCTGTTTTTT
>TRBJ1-5|-|TRBV6-5|-
CASSSWGDQPQHF
TGTGCCAGCAGTTCCTGGGGTGATCAGCCCCAGCATTTT
>TRBJ1-6|few|TRBV4-2|-
CASSQDRGGGGANSPLHF
TGTGCCAGCAGCCAAGATCGGGGGGGCGGAGGAGCGAATTCACCCCTCCACTTT
>TRBJ2-5|few|TRBV5-1|-
CASNRDLGETQYF
TGCGCCAGCAACAGAGATCTGGGGGAGACCCAGTACTTC
>TRBJ2-3|-|TRBV4-2|TRBD2
CASSPGLAGGLFTTQYF
TGTGCCAGCAGCCCTGGATTGGCGGGGGGGTTATTTACTACGCAGTATTTT
>TRBJ2-1|-|TRBV12-3/TRBV12-4|TRBD2
CASSFGRYNEQFF
TGTGCCAGCAGTTTCGGGAGGTACAATGAGCAGTTCTTC
>TRBJ1-2|-|TRBV6-5|-
CASSPGQNYGYTF
TGTGCCAGCAGCCCCGGACAGAACTATGGCTACACCTTC
>TRBJ2-1|-|TRBV19|TRBD1
CASSMGQGHNEQFF
TGTGCCAGTAGTATGGGACAGGGCCACAATGAGCAGTTCTTC
>TRBJ2-7|-|TRBV21-1|-
CASSAGLPGGEQYF
TGTGCCAGCAGCGCGGGACTTCCGGGGGGGGAGCAGTACTTC
>TRBJ1-3|few|TRBV4-2|-
CASSQDTGPLRAGNTIYF
TGTGCCAGCAGCCAAGATACGGGCCCCCTGAGGGCTGGAAACACCATATATTTT
>TRBJ1-5|-|TRBV21-1|-
CASSKRFMATDKNQPQHF
TGTGCCAGCAGCAAAAGGTTTATGGCGACAGACAAAAATCAGCCCCAGCATTTT
>TRBJ2-5|-|TRBV12-3/TRBV12-4|-
CASSLGAKETQYF
TGTGCCAGCAGTTTAGGGGCGAAAGAGACCCAGTACTTC
>TRBJ2-5|-|TRBV6-2/TRBV6-3|-
CASSYRGSETQYF
TGTGCCAGCAGTTACAGGGGTTCGGAGACCCAGTACTTC
>TRBJ2-7|-|TRBV5-6|-
CASSLMEDYEQYF
TGTGCCAGCAGCTTGATGGAGGACTACGAGCAGTACTTC
>TRBJ2-2|once|TRBV27|-
CASSIRVLGELFF
TGTGCCAGCAGTATCAGGGTTCTCGGGGAGCTGTTTTTT
>TRBJ2-1|-|TRBV6-5|TRBD1
CASSYYRTGDNEQFF
TGTGCCAGCAGTTACTACCGGACAGGAGACAATGAGCAGTTCTTC
>TRBJ2-7|-|TRBV9|-
CASSVGQGVTGYEQYF
TGTGCCAGCAGCGTAGGGCAGGGAGTAACCGGCTACGAGCAGTACTTC
>TRBJ2-7|-|TRBV11-2|-
CASSLVQGAYEQYF
TGTGCCAGCAGCTTAGTGCAGGGCGCCTACGAGCAGTACTTC
>TRBJ1-2|-|TRBV29-1|-
CSVQDGYYGYTF
TGCAGCGTTCAGGACGGGTATTATGGCTACACCTTC
>TRBJ1-5|-|TRBV4-2|-
CASSQDKSQPQHF
TGTGCCAGCAGCCAAGATAAGAGTCAGCCCCAGCATTTT
>TRBJ1-2|-|TRBV28|TRBD1
CASHPRGRGQFGYTF
TGTGCCAGCCACCCCCGCGGCAGGGGGCAATTTGGCTACACCTTC
>TRBJ2-2|-|TRBV5-6|TRBD2
CASSQGLAEAGTGELFF
TGTGCCAGCAGCCAGGGACTAGCGGAGGCGGGCACCGGGGAGCTGTTTTTT
>TRBJ2-7|-|TRBV5-6|-
CASSSPLRGYEQYF
TGTGCCAGCAGCTCACCCCTACGGGGCTACGAGCAGTACTTC
>TRBJ1-6|few|TRBV9|TRBD1
CASSGGQGYSPLHF
TGTGCCAGCAGCGGAGGACAGGGGTACTCACCCCTCCACTTT
>TRBJ2-5|-|TRBV7-9|-
CASRKQGQETQYF
TGTGCCAGCAGAAAACAGGGACAAGAGACCCAGTACTTC
>TRBJ1-6|-|TRBV10-3|TRBD1
CAISEPPGQGKSPLHF
TGTGCCATCAGTGAGCCCCCGGGACAGGGAAAGTCACCCCTCCACTTT
>TRBJ2-7|-|TRBV6-5|-
CASSYQGAPYEQYF
TGTGCCAGCAGTTACCAAGGGGCCCCCTACGAGCAGTACTTC
>TRBJ1-5|-|TRBV10-2|-
CASSERGAVSNQPQHF
TGCGCCAGCAGTGAGAGGGGGGCTGTGAGCAATCAGCCCCAGCATTTT
>TRBJ1-5|-|TRBV6-5|-
CASSYTLDQPQHF
TGTGCCAGCAGTTACACATTAGATCAGCCCCAGCATTTT
>TRBJ2-3|-|TRBV28|TRBD1
CASRETGADTQYF
TGTGCCAGCAGGGAAACAGGGGCAGATACGCAGTATTTT
>TRBJ2-2|-|TRBV28|-
CASSLAPTRDTGELFF
TGTGCCAGCAGTTTAGCCCCGACCAGGGATACCGGGGAGCTGTTTTTT
>TRBJ1-2|-|TRBV6-2/TRBV6-3|TRBD1
CASSYDRVLDYGYTF
TGTGCCAGCAGTTATGACAGGGTTCTGGACTATGGCTACACCTTC
>TRBJ2-5|-|TRBV4-3|-
CASSRQLEETQYF
TGCGCCAGCAGCCGACAGCTAGAAGAGACCCAGTACTTC
>TRBJ1-6|-|TRBV5-4|-
CASSLRQANSPLHF
TGTGCCAGCAGCTTGAGACAGGCCAATTCACCCCTCCACTTT
>TRBJ1-1|-|TRBV3-1/TRBV3-2|-
CASSLAGYAAFF
TGTGCCAGCAGCCTGGCAGGGTATGCAGCTTTCTTT
>TRBJ2-3|-|TRBV7-2|TRBD2
CASSSWTSVTDTQYF
TGTGCCAGCAGCTCCTGGACTAGCGTGACAGATACGCAGTATTTT
>TRBJ2-7|-|TRBV6-6|TRBD2
CASSSTGGIYEQYF
TGTGCCAGCAGTTCAACCGGGGGGATCTACGAGCAGTACTTC